This T cell receptor (beta chain) originates from a study of blood T cell repertoires in COVID-19. On the study more broadly: The origin of the acute and convalescent COVID-19 samples was the United States, Italy and Spain. In each case, the material was cDNA or gDNA derived from T cells, B-cell-depleted T cells, or PBMCs.

Recruitment covered about two dozen US areas and drew participants whose ages spanned 18 to 89 years. Participants' reported clinical history set cohort assignment. With V trimmed by 3 bases and J by 1 base, 0 bases remained unmatched. From germline, CDR1 is MDHEN and CDR2 SYDVKM. The CDR3 spans 14 residues. On this clone: This CDR3 is also generated by other DNA sequences in the sample.

The method was immunoSEQ multiplex PCR; TCRdb's version includes in-frame clones alone and lacks a portion of them. The sample yields about 130,000 clones, around 80% seen once. The TCR originated in a man between 40 and 49 years old with acute COVID-19. The specimen was PBMCs or T cells enriched from blood (not recorded which). The chain combines TRBV28 with TRBJ1-1, with 9 bases aligning to TRBD1. The DNA of the CDR3 is TGTGCCAGCAGTTTGGGACAGGGGAACACTGAAGCTTTCTTT. It specifies CASSLGQGNTEAFF.